One sample yielded the 30 T cell receptor beta chains listed below, sequenced in a study of CD8 T cells in ankylosing spondylitis (TCRdb year 2017). Library preparation was by 5' RACE. TCRdb lists the instrument as Illumina HiSeq 2500. TCRdb took the public reads, trimmed them with fastp at Q25, ran MiXCR for clone calling and kept in-frame beta chains. Entries are consolidated by CDR3 protein sequence, retaining the most common genes and DNA. Present in this sample are around 320,000 distinct CDR3 sequences, less than 25% of which were seen just once. The ten biggest clones cover 3.5% to 4.5% of the sample. The sequencing input was blood, either unsorted or a sorted T cell fraction (not recorded which). These receptors all come from a female donor with ankylosing spondylitis or in good health (not recorded which).

V gene TRBV6-2 or TRBV6-3 combines with J gene TRBJ2-3; 11 positions agree with TRBD2. CDR3 length: 17 residues. Germline lookup yields CDR1 MNHEY and CDR2 SVGEGT. The V and J ends lost 2 bases and 2 bases, in that order; junction bases with no gene match: 6. DNA for the CDR3: TGTGCCAGCAGTTACACCCGGACTAGCGGGTTCACAGATACGCAGTATTTT. Residues: CASSYTRTSGFTDTQYF.

This clonotype was found a few times. The CDR3 bases are TGTGCCAGCAGCTTCCACTCTCTAGCGGGACTCAATGAGCAGTTCTTC. This gives the protein CASSFHSLAGLNEQFF. V and J are TRBV5-6 and TRBJ2-1; 9 positions match TRBD2. The CDR3 extends over 16 amino acids. The junction had 9 bases not matched to a gene; V was cut back by 2 bases and J by 6 bases. CDR1 is SGHDT, CDR2 YYEEEE, per germline. Full variable domain (remainder filled in from reference TRBV5-6 and TRBJ2-1): DAGVTQSPTHLIKTRGQQVTLRCSPKSGHDTVSWYQQALGQGPQFIFQYYEEEERQRGNFPDRFSGHQFPNYSSELNVNALLLGDSALYLCASSFHSLAGLNEQFFGPGTRLTVL.

The rearrangement links TRBV10-1 to TRBJ2-4; TRBD1 might be the D (6 bases). Trimming shortened V by 5 bases and J by 3 bases, and 11 bases separated the two germline ends. The V gene's germline CDR1 is WNHNN and CDR2 SYGVQD (reference sequence). The CDR3 is made up of 14 amino acids. CDR3 bases: TGCGCCAGCAGTTTACAGGGCGGCAAAAACATTCAGTACTTC. It is translated as CASSLQGGKNIQYF.

The gene calls are TRBV18 and TRBJ2-1, with D perhaps matching TRBD1 (5 bases). CDR1 KGHSH and CDR2 LQKENI come from the germline V gene. Trimming pared 4 bases from V and 4 bases from J, leaving 20 bases between. CDR3 size: 17 residues. CDR3 amino acids: CASSLYVGPAGYNEQFF. The CDR3 DNA reads as TGTGCCAGCTCACTTTATGTAGGTCCGGCAGGGTACAATGAGCAGTTCTTC. Based on the CDR3 plus reference TRBV18 and TRBJ2-1, the full variable domain is NAGVMQNPRHLVRRRGQEARLRCSPMKGHSHVYWYRQLPEEGLKFMVYLQKENIIDESGMPKERFSAEFPKEGPSILRIQQVVRGDSAAYFCASSLYVGPAGYNEQFFGPGTRLTVL.

The gene calls are TRBV5-1 and TRBJ2-7; a weak D match, TRBD1 (6 bases). This CDR3 is built from 14 residues. CDR1 is SGHRS, CDR2 YFSETQ, per germline. The ends were cut back, 0 bases at V and 5 bases at J, with 12 bases in the middle. In nucleotides, the CDR3 is TGCGCCAGCAGCTTGGGGGGGCCAGGGAACGAGCAGTACTTC. Translation: CASSLGGPGNEQYF.

This clonotype was observed a handful of times. The chain links TRBV13 to TRBJ1-2; D possibly corresponds to TRBD1 (5 bases). V was trimmed by 8 bases and J by 4 bases, leaving 14 bases between them. From germline, CDR1 is PRHDT and CDR2 FYEKMQ (reference sequence). This CDR3 is 13 amino acids long. The CDR3 loop is CASAKRTPYGYTF. In DNA, the CDR3 is TGTGCCAGCGCCAAAAGGACACCCTATGGCTACACCTTC.

There are many counts of this clonotype. The rearrangement uses TRBV29-1 and TRBJ1-2; weak D call: TRBD1 (5 bases). Trimming took 4 bases from V and 8 from J, leaving 11 bases between them. This CDR3 contains 11 residues. Germline V gene lookup returns CDR1 SQVTM and CDR2 ANQGSEA. CDR3 amino acids: CSVGGQEGYTF. As DNA, the CDR3 is TGCAGCGTTGGAGGACAAGAGGGCTACACCTTC.

This rearrangement joins TRBV4-3 to TRBJ1-1; D unresolved. V shed 1 base and J shed 10 bases, with 10 bases lying between them. This CDR3 is built from 12 residues. Germline lookup yields CDR1 LGHNA and CDR2 YSLEER. CDR3 bases: TGCGCCAGCAGCCAAGGTCACCTGGGAGCTTTCTTT. Its protein is CASSQGHLGAFF.

In this sample, this clonotype turned up many times. The chain uses TRBV12-3 or TRBV12-4 and TRBJ2-6; D is ambiguous. V lost 6 bases and J 4 bases, leaving 4 bases between the germline ends. The CDR3 is 12 amino acids. CDR3 loop: CASSSGANVLTF. The DNA for the CDR3 is TGTGCCAGCAGCTCAGGGGCCAACGTCCTGACTTTC.

The chain uses TRBV20-1 and TRBJ1-6, with unresolved D. CDR3 length equals 12 residues. Looked up from germline, CDR1 is DFQATT and CDR2 is SNEGSKA (reference sequence). V lost 6 bases, J lost 12 bases, and 15 bases lay in between. CDR3 loop: CSAPSAGGPLHF. The CDR3 DNA follows: TGCAGTGCACCTTCCGCGGGAGGACCCCTCCACTTT.

There are a few counts of this clonotype. The rearrangement uses TRBV12-3 or TRBV12-4 and TRBJ1-4, with a weak D call TRBD1 (5 bases). The CDR3 runs 15 residues. Trimming cost V 6 bases and J 7 bases, with 18 bases left between them. CDR3 protein: CASSPGTAEGEKLFF. DNA of the CDR3: TGTGCCAGCAGCCCAGGGACGGCAGAGGGTGAAAAACTGTTTTTT.

This clonotype was detected many times. The rearrangement links TRBV7-2 to TRBJ1-1; D possibly corresponds to TRBD1 (6 bases). V was shortened by 1 base and J by 4 bases, with 13 bases between the two germline ends. This CDR3 comprises 15 residues. Looked up from germline, CDR1 is SGHTA and CDR2 is FQGNSA. As DNA, the CDR3 is TGTGCCAGCAGCTTAGTTGGGGGCGCGGGCACTGAAGCTTTCTTT. Protein: CASSLVGGAGTEAFF.

This chain joins TRBV7-2 and TRBJ2-5, with 7 bases that match TRBD2. V shed 3 bases and J 2 bases; nucleotides not matched to a gene: 3. Germline V gene lookup returns CDR1 SGHTA and CDR2 FQGNSA. CDR3 length: 14 amino acids. This chain's CDR3 is CASSFGAGQETQYF. The CDR3 DNA reads TGTGCCAGCAGCTTCGGAGCGGGGCAAGAGACCCAGTACTTC.

This clonotype was counted ten times or more. The chain links TRBV29-1 to TRBJ1-2; the D gene is possibly TRBD1 (5 bases). Germline assignment: CDR1 SQVTM and CDR2 ANQGSEA. The CDR3 is 13 residues long. V shed 4 bases and J shed 4 bases, with 13 bases lying between them. CDR3 in DNA: TGCAGCGTTGTCTTAGGGGCGGCCTATGGCTACACCTTC. It yields the protein CSVVLGAAYGYTF.

This clonotype was picked up a small number of times. V gene TRBV6-1 combines with J gene TRBJ1-1; maybe TRBD1 (5 bases). CDR3 length: 14 residues. Germline lookup yields CDR1 MNHNS and CDR2 SASEGT. V was cut by 7 bases and J by 4 bases, with 16 bases left in between. DNA for the CDR3: TGTGCCAGCACCTCGGGACGTGGGGTCACTGAAGCTTTCTTT. Protein: CASTSGRGVTEAFF.

This clonotype has just a few counts. As DNA, the CDR3 is TGTGCCATCAAGGGACTCCCTCTGAACGAGCAGTACTTC. The encoded protein is CAIKGLPLNEQYF. The chain joins TRBV10-3 to TRBJ2-7; a weak D match, TRBD2 (6 bases). The CDR3 runs to 13 residues. From germline, CDR1 is ENHRY and CDR2 SYGVKD. V lost 7 bases and J 5 bases, leaving 15 bases between the germline ends.

This clonotype was counted ten times or more. The chain has TRBV29-1 and TRBJ2-1; D might be TRBD2 (6 bases). Trimming pared 6 bases from V and 7 bases from J, leaving 19 bases between. This CDR3 has 14 amino acids. Germline V lookup: CDR1 SQVTM, CDR2 ANQGSEA. CDR3 in DNA: TGCAGCGTGCCAAGCGGGCCGGCGGGTAATGAGCAGTTCTTC. It is translated as CSVPSGPAGNEQFF.

V usage is TRBV4-3 and J usage is TRBJ2-5, with TRBD1 as a possible D gene (5 bases). Trimming pared 0 bases from V and 6 bases from J, leaving 14 bases between. CDR3 length equals 15 residues. CDR1 is LGHNA, CDR2 YSLEER, per germline. The CDR3, as DNA: TGCGCCAGCAGCCAAGAAAGGGGCCCAGGGAAGACCCAGTACTTC. Protein product: CASSQERGPGKTQYF.

CDR3 nucleotide sequence: TGCGCCAGCAGGCTAGCGGGAGCGGATACCGGGGAGCTGTTTTTT. Translated: CASRLAGADTGELFF. The gene calls are TRBV10-2 and TRBJ2-2; the match to TRBD2 covers 10 bases. With V trimmed by 6 bases and J by 5 bases, 6 bases remained unmatched. Per germline, CDR1 WSHSY and CDR2 SAAADI. The CDR3 is made up of 15 amino acids.

There are a few counts of this clonotype. This chain connects TRBV18 to TRBJ1-1; 9 bases fit TRBD1. J lost 6 bases, V lost 5 bases, and 7 bases had no gene match. CDR3 length equals 14 residues. The V gene's germline CDR1 is KGHSH and CDR2 LQKENI. Written as DNA, the CDR3 is TGTGCCAGCTCAGGGGGACAGGGTAGCCCTGAAGCTTTCTTT. It codes for CASSGGQGSPEAFF.

The chain carries TRBV20-1 and TRBJ1-5, with a weak D call TRBD1 (5 bases). In germline, CDR1 is DFQATT, CDR2 SNEGSKA (reference sequence). The CDR3 extends over 17 amino acids. Here the CDR3 DNA reads TGCTGCGCTAGAGAGTCGGGGGGACTGGGAGGCAATCAGCCCCAGCATTTT. Translated: CCARESGGLGGNQPQHF.

This clonotype has a handful of counts. This sequence joins TRBV12-3 or TRBV12-4 and TRBJ2-3, with 12 bases fitting TRBD2. The CDR3 runs 15 residues. V dropped 5 bases and J dropped 6; count of bases not matched to a gene: 6. The CDR3 region is CASSRLAGERDTQYF. The CDR3 DNA follows: TGTGCCAGCAGTCGACTAGCGGGAGAGAGGGATACGCAGTATTTT.

V is TRBV10-3 and J is TRBJ2-7; TRBD1 might be the D (6 bases). This CDR3 comprises 14 residues. Germline CDR1 is ENHRY and CDR2 is SYGVKD. V lost 4 bases, J lost 0 bases, and 10 bases lay in between. In nucleotides, the CDR3 is TGTGCCATCAGTGCGGGACAAAGCTCCTACGAGCAGTACTTC. It is translated as CAISAGQSSYEQYF.

The chain combines TRBV15 with TRBJ2-7, with no clear D. Germline CDR1 is LNHNV and CDR2 is YYDKDF (reference sequence). This CDR3 has 16 residues. V was shortened by 4 bases and J by 6 bases, with 22 bases between the two germline ends. The CDR3, as DNA: TGTGCCACCAGCACCCTAGAAGGACGCTCCATCAGCGAGCAGTACTTC. This gives the protein CATSTLEGRSISEQYF. Full variable domain (outside the CDR3, taken from reference TRBV15 and TRBJ2-7): DAMVIQNPRYQVTQFGKPVTLSCSQTLNHNVMYWYQQKSSQAPKLLFHYYDKDFNNEADTPDNFQSRRPNTSFCFLDIRSPGLGDTAMYLCATSTLEGRSISEQYFGPGTRLTVT.

In the case of this clonotype: This clone may be a read error of a much larger clone one base away. V and J are TRBV12-3 or TRBV12-4 and TRBJ2-1, with 13 nucleotides matching TRBD2. The CDR3 is made up of 15 amino acids. The CDR3 reads CPSSLLAGGENEQFF. CDR3 in DNA: TGTCCCAGCAGTTTACTAGCGGGAGGGGAAAATGAGCAGTTCTTC.

The rearrangement links TRBV18 to TRBJ2-4, with D unclear. V was cut by 3 bases and J by 0 bases, with 15 bases left in between. There are 17 residues in the CDR3. Germline lookup yields CDR1 KGHSH and CDR2 LQKENI. The CDR3 DNA reads as TGTGCCAGCTCACCCGGCGTCAGAAACCTAGCCAAAAACATTCAGTACTTC. It codes for CASSPGVRNLAKNIQYF.

The chain has TRBV25-1 and TRBJ1-1; D unclear. The V end lost 6 bases, the J end lost 2 bases, and 16 bases lay between the germline ends. CDR3 length: 15 amino acids. Per the germline V gene, CDR1 is MGHDK and CDR2 is SYGVNS. CDR3 sequence: CASSAQGRPNTEAFF. Written as DNA, the CDR3 is TGTGCCAGCAGCGCCCAAGGACGGCCAAACACTGAAGCTTTCTTT.

This clonotype showed up just a few times. The chain joins TRBV12-3 or TRBV12-4 to TRBJ2-7, with D possibly being TRBD1 (6 bases). The CDR3 totals 12 residues. With 6 bases removed from V and 6 bases from J, the gap between germline ends came to 12 bases. The CDR3 DNA sequence: TGTGCCAGCAGAATCACAGGGTTCGAGCAGTACTTC. It codes for CASRITGFEQYF.

The rearrangement links TRBV20-1 to TRBJ2-1; weak D call: TRBD2 (6 bases). V was trimmed by 6 bases and J by 4 bases, leaving 10 bases between them. CDR3 length: 12 residues. Germline CDR1 reads DFQATT; CDR2 reads SNEGSKA (reference sequence). Here the CDR3 reads CSAIGGYNEQFF. The CDR3 bases are TGCAGTGCCATCGGAGGGTACAATGAGCAGTTCTTC.

This clonotype turned up a few times. The chain recombines TRBV7-2 with TRBJ2-2, with D possibly being TRBD2 (5 bases). This CDR3 has 14 residues. Between the trimmed V and J ends, which lost 1 base and 5 bases, there was a span of 8 bases. The germline V gene encodes CDR1 SGHTA and CDR2 FQGNSA. The DNA for the CDR3 is TGTGCCAGCAGCTTAGTAACGGGAACCGGGGAGCTGTTTTTT. Its translation is CASSLVTGTGELFF.